The rows below give T cell receptor beta chains drawn from one sample of a study of Ad26.COV2.S vaccination and SARS-CoV-2 variants. Measured with immunoSEQ multiplex PCR; TCRdb has only the in-frame clones, and not every one. The sample yields 380,000 or so clones, 83% seen once. The sequencing used peripheral blood, collected in a trial of Ad26.COV2.S vaccine versus placebo. The source of these receptors is a person between 18 and 60 years old who received the Ad26.COV2.S COVID-19 vaccine or a placebo. Both conserved end residues are part of each CDR3. A D gene is named only where the DNA matches it firmly. Some rows have no size entry. The others give once, few or many, or a class for an expanded clone.

d_gene: NA
j_gene: TRBJ2-3
abundance: NA
v_gene: TRBV14
CDR3aa: CASSRAADTQYF
CDR3nt: TGTGCCAGCAGCCGAGCAGCGGATACGCAGTATTTT

d_gene: NA
j_gene: TRBJ1-2
abundance: NA
v_gene: TRBV3-1/TRBV3-2
CDR3aa: CASNNRGNGYTF
CDR3nt: TGTGCCAGCAACAATCGAGGCAATGGCTACACCTTC

d_gene: NA
j_gene: TRBJ1-1
abundance: NA
v_gene: TRBV6-2/TRBV6-3
CDR3aa: CASTPRVGTEAFF
CDR3nt: TGTGCCAGCACCCCCAGGGTCGGCACTGAAGCTTTCTTT

d_gene: TRBD2
j_gene: TRBJ2-1
abundance: NA
v_gene: TRBV3-1/TRBV3-2
CDR3aa: CASSHVTSGRAMGEQFF
CDR3nt: TGTGCCAGCAGCCATGTGACTAGCGGGAGGGCAATGGGTGAGCAGTTCTTC

d_gene: NA
j_gene: TRBJ2-1
abundance: NA
v_gene: TRBV20-1
CDR3aa: CSASSEFMSFTAGYNEQFF
CDR3nt: TGCAGTGCTAGTTCCGAGTTCATGTCGTTTACGGCAGGTTACAATGAGCAGTTCTTC

d_gene: NA
j_gene: TRBJ2-7
abundance: few
v_gene: TRBV9
CDR3aa: CASSFSAAAYEQYF
CDR3nt: TGTGCCAGCAGCTTCTCGGCAGCGGCCTACGAGCAGTACTTC

d_gene: TRBD1
j_gene: TRBJ1-4
abundance: few
v_gene: TRBV3-1/TRBV3-2
CDR3aa: CASSRTGGGEKLFF
CDR3nt: TGTGCCAGCAGCCGGACAGGGGGAGGTGAAAAACTGTTTTTT

d_gene: TRBD2
j_gene: TRBJ2-1
abundance: NA
v_gene: TRBV7-2
CDR3aa: CASSSLGLAGAPPYNEQFF
CDR3nt: TGTGCCAGCAGCTCACTGGGACTAGCGGGGGCCCCTCCCTACAATGAGCAGTTCTTC

d_gene: NA
j_gene: TRBJ1-1
abundance: NA
v_gene: TRBV28
CDR3aa: CASIKGVPTEAFF
CDR3nt: TGTGCCAGCATCAAGGGGGTGCCCACTGAAGCTTTCTTT

d_gene: TRBD2
j_gene: TRBJ2-6
abundance: NA
v_gene: TRBV18
CDR3aa: CASSPHGLAGEAGANVLTF
CDR3nt: TGTGCCAGCTCGCCCCACGGACTAGCGGGAGAAGCTGGGGCCAACGTCCTGACTTTC

d_gene: NA
j_gene: TRBJ2-7
abundance: NA
v_gene: TRBV5-4
CDR3aa: CASSLEGRRYEQYF
CDR3nt: TGTGCCAGCAGCTTGGAGGGACGGAGGTACGAGCAGTACTTC

d_gene: NA
j_gene: TRBJ1-1
abundance: NA
v_gene: TRBV27
CDR3aa: CASGNTEAFF
CDR3nt: TGTGCCAGCGGGAACACTGAAGCTTTCTTT

d_gene: NA
j_gene: TRBJ1-1
abundance: NA
v_gene: TRBV15
CDR3aa: CATSRDSMRAAEAFF
CDR3nt: TGTGCCACCAGCAGAGATTCTATGCGGGCGGCAGAAGCTTTCTTT

d_gene: NA
j_gene: TRBJ1-5
abundance: NA
v_gene: TRBV18
CDR3aa: CASSPGTPLSNQPQHF
CDR3nt: TGTGCCAGCTCACCCGGGACCCCACTTAGCAATCAGCCCCAGCATTTT

d_gene: NA
j_gene: TRBJ1-5
abundance: NA
v_gene: TRBV5-6
CDR3aa: CASSFRRQPQHF
CDR3nt: TGTGCCAGCAGCTTTAGGAGGCAGCCCCAGCATTTT